The following is a T cell receptor beta chain sequence with its context. CDR3 length: 13 residues. The germline gives CDR1 ENHRY, CDR2 SYGVKD. Trimming stripped 11 bases from V and 3 bases from J, with 16 bases between. Time point in this sample: after neoadjuvant nivolumab, at surgical resection. Cohort: HPV-negative, locally advanced oral cavity squamous cell carcinoma patients. The sample is drawn from a study of neoadjuvant anti-PD-1 for oral cavity cancer. Turning to the study itself: Most patients had three to four biweekly doses of 3 mg/kg nivolumab before resection. Patients without progression got a fourth dose around day 43.

Tumor libraries mostly used 4.5 to 5.5 ug genomic DNA, two replicates each. Data came from immunoSEQ multiplex PCR; TCRdb stores just in-frame clones and leaves some out. The sample yields more than 20,000 clones, more than 20% seen once. Source: tumor tissue, taken after nivolumab (anti-PD-1) treatment. The clonotype was recovered from a person between 40 and 80 years old with oral cavity squamous cell carcinoma. The genes are TRBV10-3 and TRBJ1-1, with a possible D match to TRBD1 (5 bases). In nucleotides, the CDR3 is TGTGCCTCGATGACAGCCAAAGACACTGAAGCTTTCTTT. It encodes CASMTAKDTEAFF.